This T cell receptor (beta chain) is from a study of cytomegalovirus exposure and HLA in healthy donors. The PCR was carried out with 60 Vbeta primers and 13 Jbeta primers. Clones were sequenced by immunoSEQ multiplex PCR, and TCRdb holds only the in-frame ones, with some missing. This sample has some 190,000 clones, with around 83% found just once. Overall study findings and caveats: Sequencing depth roughly uniform across donors was assumed in presence/absence analyses. Usually a TCR sequence was rare, but some public TCRs were found in many donors. A few CMV-associated chains proved CMV antigen-specific in vitro.

As regards this clone: The antigen remains undetermined.

This receptor was obtained from a man aged 40-49 years in good health and CMV-seropositive. Sample: PBMCs.

DNA of the CDR3: TGTGCCAGCGGATTGTTACAGGGAAACTATGGCTACACCTTC. Amino acids: CASGLLQGNYGYTF. The chain combines TRBV28 with TRBJ1-2, with a tentative D call TRBD1 (6 bases). The CDR3 is made up of 14 amino acids. V shed 8 bases and J shed 2 bases, with 15 bases lying between them. Germline V gives CDR1 MDHEN, CDR2 SYDVKM.